This entry lists 12 T cell receptor beta chains sequenced from one sample in a study of radiotherapy plus CTLA-4 blockade in lung cancer (dated by TCRdb to the late 2010s). Libraries were built with the immunoSEQ multiplex PCR assay. Sourced from immuneACCESS, this table was stored by TCRdb with only in-frame sequences that have V and J called. A share of the clones is absent; for the studies checked, an unresolved V gene accounts for under half, and the remainder has no known explanation. For this sample the table gives 90,000 to 150,000 clones, of which about four fifths were detected only once. The ten largest clones add up to around 4.8% of the sample. Here the sequenced sample was peripheral blood, taken from a patient treated with radiotherapy plus ipilimumab. These TCRs come from a human donor with non-small cell lung cancer who had a partial response to radiotherapy plus ipilimumab.

The genes are TRBV7-8 and TRBJ1-3, with D perhaps TRBD1 (6 bases). CDR3 length: 18 amino acids. Germline V CDR1 and CDR2: SGHVS, FQNEAQ. Trimming stripped 4 bases from V and 4 bases from J, with 23 bases between. CDR3 region: CASSSTRMGAGEGNTIYF. The CDR3 DNA reads as TGTGCCAGCAGCTCGACACGGATGGGGGCGGGTGAAGGAAACACCATATATTTT.

This clone was seen once. This chain connects TRBV6-1 to TRBJ1-2, with TRBD1 identical over 7 bases. The CDR3 has 13 residues. After removal of 6 bases from V and 3 bases from J, the junction contained 4 bases not matched to a gene. Germline values: CDR1 MNHNS, CDR2 SASEGT. The DNA for the CDR3 is TGTGCCAGCAGGATTACAGGGGACTATGGCTACACCTTC. Its protein product is CASRITGDYGYTF.

V and J are TRBV4-1 and TRBJ2-1; weak D call: TRBD2 (5 bases). CDR1 and CDR2 (germline): MGHRA, YSYEKL. The CDR3 runs 16 residues. V gave up 3 bases and J gave up 3 bases, with 15 bases separating them. DNA of the CDR3: TGCGCCAGCAGCCACGGACGCTCGGGATTCTACAATGAGCAGTTCTTC. It encodes CASSHGRSGFYNEQFF.

The chain couples TRBV27 to TRBJ1-4; TRBD1 agrees at 7 bases. The CDR3 loop spans 16 amino acids. Per germline, CDR1 MNHEY and CDR2 SMNVEV (reference sequence). The junction had 4 bases not matched to a gene; V was cut back by 3 bases and J by 0 bases. The CDR3 DNA follows: TGTGCCAGCAGTTTCTCAGGGGGTGCAACTAATGAAAAACTGTTTTTT. Protein sequence: CASSFSGGATNEKLFF. Using reference TRBV27 and TRBJ1-4 for the parts outside the CDR3, the full variable domain is EAQVTQNPRYLITVTGKKLTVTCSQNMNHEYMSWYRQDPGLGLRQIYYSMNVEVTDKGDVPEGYKVSRKEKRNFPLILESPSPNQTSLYFCASSFSGGATNEKLFFGSGTQLSVL.

A note on this clone: Other DNA sequences in this specimen translate into the identical CDR3. CDR3 residues: CASTPGGRGYTF. DNA for the CDR3: TGTGCCAGTACCCCCGGAGGAAGAGGCTACACCTTC. J is TRBJ1-2 and V is TRBV19; D is undetermined. This CDR3 comprises 12 residues. V lost 7 bases and J 8 bases, leaving 14 bases between the germline ends. Per the germline V gene, CDR1 is LNHDA and CDR2 is SQIVND (reference sequence).

Of note for this clone: Other DNA sequences in the same sample also yield this CDR3. The chain employs TRBV28 and TRBJ1-2; 7 bases fit TRBD1. Germline trimming cut 5 bases from V and 4 bases from J; bases unmatched to any gene: 4. Germline-derived CDR1 and CDR2 are MDHEN and SYDVKM. This CDR3 has 13 amino acids. Here the CDR3 DNA reads TGTGCCAGCAGTCGAAAGGGGGCCTATGGCTACACCTTC. Protein sequence: CASSRKGAYGYTF.

The chain employs TRBV2 and TRBJ1-3; 7 bases map to TRBD1. Germline assignment: CDR1 SNHLY and CDR2 FYNNEI. V lost 4 bases to trimming and J lost 2 bases; unmatched junction nucleotides: 2. The CDR3 is made up of 14 amino acids. CDR3: CASSATGTGNTIYF. The CDR3 nucleotides read TGTGCCAGCAGTGCGACAGGGACTGGAAACACCATATATTTT.

This clone showed up just once. The CDR3 sequence: CASSVTYSGANVLTF. CDR3 nucleotide sequence: TGCGCCAGCAGCGTGACTTACTCTGGGGCCAACGTCCTGACTTTC. This chain connects TRBV5-1 to TRBJ2-6; D gene ambiguous. The CDR3 has 15 amino acids. Trimming shortened V by 4 bases and J by 0 bases, and 8 bases separated the two germline ends. Per the germline V gene, CDR1 is SGHRS and CDR2 is YFSETQ.

CDR3 DNA sequence: TGTGCCAGCAGCTTGGTGAAATCGGGACAGGGAATGAACACTGAAGCTTTCTTT. Its protein is CASSLVKSGQGMNTEAFF. The chain couples TRBV5-6 to TRBJ1-1; 9 bases match TRBD1. The CDR3 loop spans 18 amino acids. V shed 0 bases and J 0 bases; nucleotides not matched to a gene: 9. Germline values: CDR1 SGHDT, CDR2 YYEEEE. Full variable domain (remainder filled in from reference TRBV5-6 and TRBJ1-1): DAGVTQSPTHLIKTRGQQVTLRCSPKSGHDTVSWYQQALGQGPQFIFQYYEEEERQRGNFPDRFSGHQFPNYSSELNVNALLLGDSALYLCASSLVKSGQGMNTEAFFGQGTRLTVV.

This clone has just a few counts. The chain recombines TRBV14 with TRBJ2-7, with D unclear. The V and J ends lost 1 base and 2 bases respectively, with 9 bases between them. Germline assignment: CDR1 SGHDN and CDR2 FVKESK. The CDR3 extends over 14 amino acids. The CDR3 protein is CASSQVPVAYEQYF. DNA of the CDR3: TGTGCCAGCAGCCAAGTTCCCGTTGCCTACGAGCAGTACTTC.

This clone was seen a few times. This chain uses TRBV4-3 with TRBJ1-2, with D possibly being TRBD1 (5 bases). The length of the CDR3 is 16 residues. Trimming took off 2 bases at V and 5 bases at J, with 18 bases between the two ends. Per germline, CDR1 LGHNA and CDR2 YSLEER. The CDR3 region has the DNA TGCGCCAGCAGCCAAAGTTTCGGGGGTTTCCCTTATGGCTACACCTTC. It translates to CASSQSFGGFPYGYTF.

This clone was seen a few times. The identical CDR3 is also encoded by other nucleotide sequences in the sample. V and J are TRBV6-4 and TRBJ1-1; D not certain. The CDR3 consists of 11 residues. V lost 4 bases to trimming and J lost 4 bases, with 4 bases between them. Germline lookup yields CDR1 MRHNA and CDR2 SNTAGT. The CDR3 DNA follows: TGTGCCAGCAGTGCCGGCACTGAAGCTTTCTTT. It encodes CASSAGTEAFF.